One and the same sample provided the 19 T cell receptor beta chains below, sequenced in a study of human T cells and chemical hapten exposure. Documented time point: patch test 3, about 24 weeks after DPC sensitization. As for treatment: therapeutic diphenylcyclopropenone sensitization with weekly scalp DPC. Via MiXCR, TCRdb re-called the RACE reads, giving one row per CDR3 protein. Seen here are tens of thousands of distinct CDR3 sequences, over 10% observed once, and the top ten hold roughly 2.4%. The specimen was whole blood, collected in connection with sensitization to the hapten diphenylcyclopropenone (DPC). The receptors were gathered from a man aged 30 to 45 with alopecia areata. Some clones in this sample may be carry-over from other donors' samples.

This clonotype has ten or more counts. The chain is built from TRBV13 and TRBJ1-1; D unresolved. The CDR3 is 13 amino acids. V lost 5 bases and J 10 bases, leaving 17 bases between the germline ends. Germline CDR1 PRHDT, CDR2 FYEKMQ (reference sequence). DNA for the CDR3: TGTGCCAGCAGCCCAGATCCGCCGGTGGTAGCTTTCTTT. Amino acid sequence: CASSPDPPVVAFF.

In its sample, this clonotype was seen a few times. The CDR3 DNA is TGTGCCAGCAGTTCCAAAGGGGGGGACGGTTACGAGCAGTACTTC. Its translation is CASSSKGGDGYEQYF. This chain joins TRBV27 and TRBJ2-7; TRBD2 is a possible D gene (7 bases). The V gene lost 4 bases and the J gene lost 4 bases, with 17 bases spanning the gap. Per germline, CDR1 MNHEY and CDR2 SMNVEV (reference sequence). CDR3 length equals 15 residues.

This clonotype was recorded at least ten times. The chain is built from TRBV5-1 and TRBJ1-1; 8 bases are a match to TRBD1. Germline values: CDR1 SGHRS, CDR2 YFSETQ. The CDR3 runs 18 residues. Trimming took 4 bases from V and 1 from J; bases not matched to a gene: 15. The CDR3 coding sequence is TGCGCCAGCAGCCGATCTTTCGGACAGGGAATGGGGAACACTGAAGCTTTCTTT. As protein: CASSRSFGQGMGNTEAFF.

The sample holds a few counts of this clonotype. This chain links TRBV12-3 or TRBV12-4 with TRBJ2-7; tentatively, D is TRBD1 (6 bases). This CDR3 is built from 15 residues. The germline V and J ends were trimmed by 3 bases and 7 bases, with 19 bases remaining between them. The CDR3 is CASSFFPGETMEQYF. The CDR3 DNA sequence: TGTGCCAGCAGTTTCTTCCCAGGGGAAACCATGGAGCAGTACTTC.

This clonotype was counted at least ten times. This rearrangement joins TRBV12-3 or TRBV12-4 to TRBJ2-7; 9 bases line up with TRBD1. The V gene end was trimmed by 4 bases and the J gene end by 6 bases; junction bases not matched to a gene: 10. The CDR3 loop spans 15 amino acids. The CDR3 here is CASSSTRGQGREQYF. CDR3 DNA: TGTGCCAGCAGTTCAACAAGAGGACAGGGGCGCGAGCAGTACTTC.

This clonotype was picked up a small number of times. The chain carries TRBV9 and TRBJ2-1, with 9 bases aligning to TRBD2. The CDR3 has 15 residues. Trimming removed 0 bases from V and 2 bases from J; junction bases left unmatched: 0. CDR1 and CDR2 (germline): SGDLS, YYNGEE. DNA for the CDR3: TGTGCCAGCAGCGTAGGCGGGGGGGCCTACAATGAGCAGTTCTTC. Its translation: CASSVGGGAYNEQFF.

The sample holds many counts of this clonotype. The chain has TRBV6-1 and TRBJ2-2, with TRBD2 matching over 10 bases. There are 15 residues in the CDR3. V dropped 7 bases and J dropped 4; count of bases not matched to a gene: 6. Per the germline V gene, CDR1 is MNHNS and CDR2 is SASEGT. The chain's CDR3 is CASTLAGASTGELFF. The CDR3 nucleotides are TGTGCCAGCACTCTAGCGGGGGCCTCCACCGGGGAGCTGTTTTTT.

V gene TRBV3-1 combines with J gene TRBJ2-7, with 8 bases fitting TRBD1. With V trimmed by 7 bases and J by 0 bases, 8 bases remained unmatched. The CDR3 is 15 amino acids. Germline assignment: CDR1 LGHDT and CDR2 YNNKEL (reference sequence). This CDR3 is CASTASGTGSYEQYF. In DNA, the CDR3 is TGTGCCAGCACCGCGTCCGGGACAGGCTCCTACGAGCAGTACTTC.

This rearrangement joins TRBV12-3 or TRBV12-4 to TRBJ2-3; D call uncertain. V lost 5 bases and J lost 2, with 14 bases in between. The CDR3 length is 15 residues. CDR3 in amino acids: CASSPSRVNTDTQYF. The CDR3 DNA reads TGTGCCAGCAGTCCAAGTCGAGTTAACACAGATACGCAGTATTTT.

This clonotype was counted at least ten times. The rearrangement uses TRBV30 and TRBJ1-2; TRBD1 matches at 10 bases. CDR1 GTSNPN and CDR2 SVGIG come from the germline V gene (reference sequence). The CDR3 has 14 residues. V was clipped by 3 bases and J by 8 bases; unmatched bases: 9. CDR3 protein: CAWSRDRGWEGYTF. In DNA form, the CDR3 reads TGTGCCTGGAGCAGGGACAGGGGATGGGAGGGCTACACCTTC.

The chain joins TRBV28 to TRBJ1-3; no clear D gene. Trimming left V 2 bases short and J 7 bases short, with 12 bases between. The CDR3 covers 14 residues. Looked up from germline, CDR1 is MDHEN and CDR2 is SYDVKM. CDR3 nucleotide sequence: TGTGCCAGCAGTTTAGAACCACAATGGAACACCATATATTTT. Amino acids: CASSLEPQWNTIYF.

The chain employs TRBV6-5 and TRBJ1-1, with 7 bases identical to TRBD1. Germline assignment: CDR1 MNHEY and CDR2 SVGAGI. V was pared by 4 bases and J by 5 bases, with 7 bases of the junction left unmatched. The CDR3 consists of 14 residues. The CDR3 nucleotides are TGTGCCAGCAGTTTGGAAGGGGGCGGAACTGAAGCTTTCTTT. This gives the protein CASSLEGGGTEAFF.

V is TRBV11-1 and J is TRBJ2-1, with TRBD2 matching over 8 bases. V lost 4 bases to trimming and J lost 0 bases; unmatched junction nucleotides: 5. The CDR3 is 16 amino acids. CDR1 is SGHAT and CDR2 is FQDESV in the germline V gene (reference sequence). CDR3 residues: CASSSTGGISYNEQFF. The CDR3 nucleotides are TGTGCCAGCAGCTCTACGGGGGGGATCTCCTACAATGAGCAGTTCTTC.

This clonotype showed up just a few times. This sequence joins TRBV6-5 and TRBJ1-1; 7 positions agree with TRBD1. CDR1 is MNHEY and CDR2 is SVGAGI in the germline V gene. This CDR3 is built from 14 residues. Trimming at V came to 6 bases and at J to 10 bases, leaving 14 bases not matched to a gene. Written as DNA, the CDR3 is TGTGCCAGCAGAAAACAGGGGCACTCCGGTGGAGCTTTCTTT. Protein sequence: CASRKQGHSGGAFF.

The rearrangement links TRBV9 to TRBJ1-2; D gene uncertain. Germline-derived CDR1 and CDR2 are SGDLS and YYNGEE. V was shortened by 3 bases and J by 8 bases, with 8 bases between the two germline ends. This CDR3 has 11 amino acids. CDR3 sequence: CASSAHPGYTF. Written as DNA, the CDR3 is TGTGCCAGCAGCGCCCACCCGGGCTACACCTTC.

This clonotype has just a few counts. CDR3 bases: TGCAGTGCTAGTTCTAGCGGGCCGATCACGAGCTACGAGCAGTACTTC. This encodes CSASSSGPITSYEQYF. This chain joins TRBV20-1 and TRBJ2-7; 8 positions agree with TRBD2. The CDR3 loop spans 16 amino acids. CDR1 DFQATT and CDR2 SNEGSKA come from the germline V gene (reference sequence). After removal of 3 bases from V and 3 bases from J, the junction contained 13 bases not matched to a gene.

This clonotype was counted between two and nine times. CDR3 DNA sequence: TGTGCCAGCAGCTTAGCGGTGACAGGGGCGATGGTCCTGTTTTTT. The encoded protein is CASSLAVTGAMVLFF. V is TRBV7-9 and J is TRBJ2-2; TRBD1 matches 8 bases. This CDR3 is 15 amino acids long. Germline CDR1 SEHNR, CDR2 FQNEAQ (reference sequence). V lost 0 bases, J lost 14 bases, and 11 bases stayed unmatched.

This clonotype has just a few counts. The rearrangement uses TRBV7-9 and TRBJ2-3; possibly TRBD1 or TRBD2 for D (5 bases each). The germline V gene encodes CDR1 SEHNR and CDR2 FQNEAQ (reference sequence). The CDR3 is 12 residues long. The V and J ends lost 1 base and 10 bases respectively, with 9 bases between them. The CDR3 DNA sequence: TGTGCCAGCAGCTTAGAGGGACCCGCGCAGTATTTT. Protein product: CASSLEGPAQYF.

This clonotype was detected many times. The rearrangement uses TRBV2 and TRBJ2-5; D perhaps matches TRBD1 (6 bases). Germline CDR1 SNHLY, CDR2 FYNNEI. V shed 4 bases and J shed 0 bases, with 9 bases lying between them. There are 14 residues in the CDR3. The CDR3 sequence: CASSGTADQETQYF. As DNA, the CDR3 is TGTGCCAGCAGTGGGACAGCAGACCAAGAGACCCAGTACTTC.